The clone carrying this T cell receptor beta chain was seen repeatedly, ten times or more. At one end, the junction sequence differs from germline, possibly due to a read error. The data stem from a study of T cells in Graves' hyperthyroidism and ophthalmopathy. Amplified regions were TCR beta CDR3 sequences from RNA transcripts. Researchers ran a first-round RT-PCR on the TCR CDR3 using the HTBI primer set. TCRdb used MiXCR to reprocess the multiplex PCR reads, holding one entry per CDR3 protein. This table holds roughly 500,000 distinct CDR3 sequences, approximately 25% found once. This CDR3 has 14 residues. CDR1 and CDR2 (germline): MNHEY, SVGEGT.

This sequence originates from a woman aged 25 to 39 with Graves' ophthalmopathy. The chain is built from TRBV6-2 or TRBV6-3 and TRBJ2-4; D gene ambiguous. Sequencing input: blood. CDR3 nucleotide sequence: TGTGCCAGCAGTTATTGGGGAATTCAGAACATTAAGTACTTC. It yields the protein CASSYWGIQNIKYF.